This TCR beta chain derives from a study of blood T cell repertoires in COVID-19. The wider study: Specimens from acute and convalescent COVID-19 originated in the United States, Italy and Spain.

As originally analysed: Reference gene primers were amplified, and this amplification served to estimate nucleated cell counts. Assay: immunoSEQ multiplex PCR; the TCRdb copy retains only in-frame clones and omits some. V and J calls and clone size follow that table, whereas D and trimming were derived from the DNA. The sample lists 62,000 or so clones, 80% to 90% seen once, with 1.4% to 1.5% in the top ten. The CDR3 is 17 residues long. Per the germline V gene, CDR1 is MNHEY and CDR2 is SMNVEV (reference sequence). V trimming: 5 bases; J trimming: 5 bases; junction bases outside the gene matches: 14.

The origin of this receptor is a woman aged 60-75 years with acute or convalescent COVID-19. This chain connects TRBV27 to TRBJ2-1; 8 bases align to TRBD2. The sequenced material came from peripheral blood. Here the CDR3 DNA reads TGTGCCAGCAGTCCGCGCTGGCTAGCGGGCCACAACAATGAGCAGTTCTTC. Its translation is CASSPRWLAGHNNEQFF.